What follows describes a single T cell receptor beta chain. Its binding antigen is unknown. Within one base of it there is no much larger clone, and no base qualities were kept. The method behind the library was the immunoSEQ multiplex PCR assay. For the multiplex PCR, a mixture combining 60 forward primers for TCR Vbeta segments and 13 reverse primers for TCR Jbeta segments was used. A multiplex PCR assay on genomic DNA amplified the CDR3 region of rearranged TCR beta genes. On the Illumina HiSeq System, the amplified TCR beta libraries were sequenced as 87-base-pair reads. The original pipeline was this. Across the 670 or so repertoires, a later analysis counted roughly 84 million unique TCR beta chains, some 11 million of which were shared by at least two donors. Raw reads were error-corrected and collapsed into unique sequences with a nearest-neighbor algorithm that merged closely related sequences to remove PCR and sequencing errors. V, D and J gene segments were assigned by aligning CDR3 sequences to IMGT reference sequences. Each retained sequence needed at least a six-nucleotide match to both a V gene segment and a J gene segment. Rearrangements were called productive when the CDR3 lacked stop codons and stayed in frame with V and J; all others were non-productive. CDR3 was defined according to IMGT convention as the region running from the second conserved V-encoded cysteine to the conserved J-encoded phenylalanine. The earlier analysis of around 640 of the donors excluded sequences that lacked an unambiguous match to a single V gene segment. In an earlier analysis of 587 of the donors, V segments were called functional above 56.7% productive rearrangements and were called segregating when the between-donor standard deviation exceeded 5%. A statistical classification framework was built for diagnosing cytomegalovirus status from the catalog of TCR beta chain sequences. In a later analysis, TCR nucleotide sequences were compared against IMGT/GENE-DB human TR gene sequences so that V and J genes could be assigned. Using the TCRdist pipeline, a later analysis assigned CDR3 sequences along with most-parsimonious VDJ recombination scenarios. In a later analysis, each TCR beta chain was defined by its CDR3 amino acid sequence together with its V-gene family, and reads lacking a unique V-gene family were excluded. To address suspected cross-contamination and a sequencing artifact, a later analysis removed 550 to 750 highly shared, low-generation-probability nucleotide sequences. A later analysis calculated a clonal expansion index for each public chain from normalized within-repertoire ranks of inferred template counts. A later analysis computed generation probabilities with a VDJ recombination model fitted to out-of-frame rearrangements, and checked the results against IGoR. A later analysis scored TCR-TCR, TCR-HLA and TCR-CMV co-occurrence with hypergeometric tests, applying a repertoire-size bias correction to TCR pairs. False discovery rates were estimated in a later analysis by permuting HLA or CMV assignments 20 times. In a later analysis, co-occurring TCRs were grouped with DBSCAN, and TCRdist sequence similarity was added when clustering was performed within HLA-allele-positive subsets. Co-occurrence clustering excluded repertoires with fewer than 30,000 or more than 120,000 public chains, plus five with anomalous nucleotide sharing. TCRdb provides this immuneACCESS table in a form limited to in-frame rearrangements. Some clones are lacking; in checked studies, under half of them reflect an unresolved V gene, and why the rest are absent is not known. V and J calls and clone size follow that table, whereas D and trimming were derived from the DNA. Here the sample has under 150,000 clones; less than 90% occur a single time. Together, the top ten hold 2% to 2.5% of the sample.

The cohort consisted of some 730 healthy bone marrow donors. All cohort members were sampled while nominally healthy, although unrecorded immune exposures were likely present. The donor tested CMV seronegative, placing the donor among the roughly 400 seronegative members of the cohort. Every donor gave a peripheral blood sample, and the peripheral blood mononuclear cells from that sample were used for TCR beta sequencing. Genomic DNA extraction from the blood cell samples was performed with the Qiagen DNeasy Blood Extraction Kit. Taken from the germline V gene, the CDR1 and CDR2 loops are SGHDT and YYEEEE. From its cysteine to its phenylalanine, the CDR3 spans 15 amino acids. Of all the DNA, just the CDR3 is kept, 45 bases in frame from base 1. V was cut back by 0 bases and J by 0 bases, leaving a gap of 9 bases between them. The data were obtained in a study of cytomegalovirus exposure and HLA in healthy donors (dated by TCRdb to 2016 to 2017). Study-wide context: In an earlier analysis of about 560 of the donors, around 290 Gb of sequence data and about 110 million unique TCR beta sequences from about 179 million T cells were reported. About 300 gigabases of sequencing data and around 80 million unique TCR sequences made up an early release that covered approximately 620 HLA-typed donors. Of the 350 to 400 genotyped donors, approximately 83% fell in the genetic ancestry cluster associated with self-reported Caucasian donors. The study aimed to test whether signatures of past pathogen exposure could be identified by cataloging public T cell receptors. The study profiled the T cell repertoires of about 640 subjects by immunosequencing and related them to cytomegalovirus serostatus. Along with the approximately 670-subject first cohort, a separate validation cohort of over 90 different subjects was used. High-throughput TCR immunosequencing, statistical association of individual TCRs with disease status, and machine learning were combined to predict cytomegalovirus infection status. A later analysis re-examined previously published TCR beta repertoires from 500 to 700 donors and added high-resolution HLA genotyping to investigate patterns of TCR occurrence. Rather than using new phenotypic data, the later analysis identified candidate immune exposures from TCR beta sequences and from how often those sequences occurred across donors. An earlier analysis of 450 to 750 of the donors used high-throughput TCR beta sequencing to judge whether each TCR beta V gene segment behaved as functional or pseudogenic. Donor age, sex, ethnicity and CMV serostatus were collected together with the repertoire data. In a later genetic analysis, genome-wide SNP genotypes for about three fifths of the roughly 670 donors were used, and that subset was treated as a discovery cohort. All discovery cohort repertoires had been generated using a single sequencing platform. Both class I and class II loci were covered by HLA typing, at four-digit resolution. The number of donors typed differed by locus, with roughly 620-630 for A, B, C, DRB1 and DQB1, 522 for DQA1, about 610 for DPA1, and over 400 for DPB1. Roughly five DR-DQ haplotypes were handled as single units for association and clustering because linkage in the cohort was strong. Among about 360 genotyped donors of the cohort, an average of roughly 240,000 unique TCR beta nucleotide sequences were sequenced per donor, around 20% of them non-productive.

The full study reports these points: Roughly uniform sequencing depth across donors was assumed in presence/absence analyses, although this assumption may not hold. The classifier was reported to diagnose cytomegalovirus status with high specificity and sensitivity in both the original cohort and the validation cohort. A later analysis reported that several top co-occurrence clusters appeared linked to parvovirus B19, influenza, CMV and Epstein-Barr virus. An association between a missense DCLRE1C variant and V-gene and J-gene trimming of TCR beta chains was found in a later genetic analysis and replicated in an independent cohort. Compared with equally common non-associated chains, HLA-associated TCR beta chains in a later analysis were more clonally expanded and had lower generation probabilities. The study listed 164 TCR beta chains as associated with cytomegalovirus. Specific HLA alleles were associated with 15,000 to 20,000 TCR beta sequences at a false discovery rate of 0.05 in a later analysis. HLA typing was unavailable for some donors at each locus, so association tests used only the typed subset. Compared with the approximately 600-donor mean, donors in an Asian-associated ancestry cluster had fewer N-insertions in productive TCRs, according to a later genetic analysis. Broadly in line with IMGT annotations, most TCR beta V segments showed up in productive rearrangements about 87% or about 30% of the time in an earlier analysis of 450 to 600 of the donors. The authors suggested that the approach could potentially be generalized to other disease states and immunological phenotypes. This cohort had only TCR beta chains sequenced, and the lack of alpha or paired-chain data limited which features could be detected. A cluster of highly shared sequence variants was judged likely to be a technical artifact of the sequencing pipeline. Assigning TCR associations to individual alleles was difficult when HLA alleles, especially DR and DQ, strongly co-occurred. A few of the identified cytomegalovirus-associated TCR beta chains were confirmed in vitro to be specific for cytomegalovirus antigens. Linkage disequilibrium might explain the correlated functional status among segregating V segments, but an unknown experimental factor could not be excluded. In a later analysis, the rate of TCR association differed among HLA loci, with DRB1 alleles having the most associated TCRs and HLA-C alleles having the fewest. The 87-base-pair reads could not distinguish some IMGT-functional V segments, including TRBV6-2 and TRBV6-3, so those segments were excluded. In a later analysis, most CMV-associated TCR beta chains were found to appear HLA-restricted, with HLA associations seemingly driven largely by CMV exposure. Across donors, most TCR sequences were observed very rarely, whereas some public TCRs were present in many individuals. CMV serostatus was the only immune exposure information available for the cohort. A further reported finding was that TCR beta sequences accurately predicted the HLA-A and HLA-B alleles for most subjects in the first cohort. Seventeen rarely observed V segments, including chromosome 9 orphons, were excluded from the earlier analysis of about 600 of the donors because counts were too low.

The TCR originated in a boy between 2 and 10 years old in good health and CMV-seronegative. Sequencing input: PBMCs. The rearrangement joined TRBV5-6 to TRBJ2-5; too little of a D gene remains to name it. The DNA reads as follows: TGTGCCAGCAGCTTGGTGGCAACCTACCAAGAGACCCAGTACTTC. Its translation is CASSLVATYQETQYF.